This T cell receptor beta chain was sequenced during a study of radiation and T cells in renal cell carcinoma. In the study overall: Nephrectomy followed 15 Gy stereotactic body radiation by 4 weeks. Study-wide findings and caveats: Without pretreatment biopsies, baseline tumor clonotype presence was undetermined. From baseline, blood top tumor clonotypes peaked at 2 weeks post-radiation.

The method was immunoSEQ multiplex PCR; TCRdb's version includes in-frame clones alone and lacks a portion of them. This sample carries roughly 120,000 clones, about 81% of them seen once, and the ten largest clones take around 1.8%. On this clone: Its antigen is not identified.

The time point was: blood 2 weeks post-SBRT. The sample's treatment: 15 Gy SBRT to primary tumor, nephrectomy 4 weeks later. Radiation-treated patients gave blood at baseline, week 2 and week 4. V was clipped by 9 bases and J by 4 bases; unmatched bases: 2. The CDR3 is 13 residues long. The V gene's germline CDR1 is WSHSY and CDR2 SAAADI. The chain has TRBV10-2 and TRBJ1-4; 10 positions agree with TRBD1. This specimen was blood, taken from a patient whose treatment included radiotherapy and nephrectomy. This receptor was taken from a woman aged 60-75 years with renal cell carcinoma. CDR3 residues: CASRDRGNEKLFF. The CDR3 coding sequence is TGCGCCAGTCGGGACAGGGGTAATGAAAAACTGTTTTTT.